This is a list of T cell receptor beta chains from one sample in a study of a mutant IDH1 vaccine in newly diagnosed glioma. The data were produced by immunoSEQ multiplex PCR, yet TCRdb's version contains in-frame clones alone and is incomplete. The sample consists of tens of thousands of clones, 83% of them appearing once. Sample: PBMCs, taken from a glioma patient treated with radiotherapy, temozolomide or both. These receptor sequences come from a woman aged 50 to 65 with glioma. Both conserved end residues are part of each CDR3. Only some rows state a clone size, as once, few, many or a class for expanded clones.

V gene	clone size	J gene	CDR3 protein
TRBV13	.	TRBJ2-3	CASSRRTSGARTDTQYF
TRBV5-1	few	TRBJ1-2	CASAGSGTSRSYTF
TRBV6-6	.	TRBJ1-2	CASSSGQDYGYTF
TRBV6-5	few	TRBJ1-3	CASSTISGNTIYF
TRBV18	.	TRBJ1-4	CASSRSEGGEKLFF
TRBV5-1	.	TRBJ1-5	CASSLGGGGQPQHF
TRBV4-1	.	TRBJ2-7	CASSQDPGLPGEQYF
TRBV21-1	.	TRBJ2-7	CASSRRRPPGEQYF
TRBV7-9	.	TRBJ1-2	CASSPGQVSGYTF
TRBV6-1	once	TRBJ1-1	CASRTGMNTEAFF
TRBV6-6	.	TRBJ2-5	CASAIAGGGRETQYF
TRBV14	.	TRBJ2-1	CASSQKPAQYNEQFF
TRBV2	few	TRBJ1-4	CASSGDSPNEKLFF
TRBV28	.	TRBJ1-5	CASSPPISNQPQHF
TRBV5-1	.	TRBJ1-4	CASSEDRRTTNEKLFF
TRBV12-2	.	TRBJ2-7	CASRQCEQYF
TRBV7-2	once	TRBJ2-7	CASSLAPGYRDRGREQYF
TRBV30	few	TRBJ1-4	CAWEEGTANEKLFF
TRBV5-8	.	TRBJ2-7	CASSSTGGSYEQYF
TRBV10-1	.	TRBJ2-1	CASSALNEQFF
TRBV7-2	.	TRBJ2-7	CASRLMGDEQYF
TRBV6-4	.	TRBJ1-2	CASSDSPGSGGSNYGYTF